This TCR beta chain was identified during a study of blood T cell repertoires in COVID-19. Across the whole study: The United States, Italy and Spain were the sources of the acute and convalescent COVID-19 samples. In each case, the material was cDNA or gDNA derived from T cells, B-cell-depleted T cells, or PBMCs.

CDR3 length: 14 residues. The V end lost 0 bases, the J end lost 4 bases, and 9 bases lay between the germline ends. CDR1 SGHRS and CDR2 YFSETQ come from the germline V gene. Data came from immunoSEQ multiplex PCR; TCRdb stores just in-frame clones and leaves some out. The sample shows roughly 150,000 clones, 78% of them seen only once. The specimen sequenced was peripheral blood. The rearrangement links TRBV5-1 to TRBJ2-3; D not certain. This receptor was identified in a woman older than 75 with acute or convalescent COVID-19. In DNA, the CDR3 is TGCGCCAGCAGCTTGGATCAGTTTGCAGATACGCAGTATTTT. Protein sequence: CASSLDQFADTQYF.